A selection of T cell receptor beta chains follows, all from one sample in a study of blood T cell repertoires in COVID-19. Some clones are missing from TCRdb's copy, which holds only in-frame ones; the method was immunoSEQ multiplex PCR. The sample lists 90,000 to 100,000 clones; 90% were seen once. Sequenced: peripheral blood. These receptors were taken from a man aged 50-60 years with acute or convalescent COVID-19. CDR3s include the opening cysteine and the closing phenylalanine or tryptophan. D genes are given only for firm matches. Some rows mark clone size as missing; the rest say once, few, many or name a class of expanded clone.

.	TRBV10-3	TRBJ2-7	.	CAIGGRSSSYEQYF	TGTGCCATCGGGGGCAGGTCCAGCTCCTACGAGCAGTACTTC
.	TRBV5-1	TRBJ2-3	.	CASRGFTGTDTQYF	TGCGCCAGCCGGGGATTCACAGGGACAGATACGCAGTATTTT
.	TRBV7-2	TRBJ2-7	.	CATGLFSGKGAYEQYF	TGTGCCACCGGGCTCTTTAGCGGGAAGGGGGCGTACGAGCAGTACTTC
.	TRBV9	TRBJ1-2	.	CASSVDLTANYGYTF	TGTGCCAGCAGCGTAGATCTGACTGCTAACTATGGCTACACCTTC
.	TRBV27	TRBJ2-1	TRBD2	CASSHPGTSGSNEQFF	TGTGCCAGCAGCCACCCCGGGACTAGCGGGAGCAATGAGCAGTTCTTC
.	TRBV18	TRBJ2-3	.	CASSPSQIQGTDTQYF	TGTGCCAGCTCACCATCTCAAATCCAGGGGACAGATACGCAGTATTTT
once	TRBV30	TRBJ1-5	TRBD1	CAYGTGRDQPQHF	TGTGCCTACGGGACAGGGAGAGATCAGCCCCAGCATTTT
.	TRBV4-1	TRBJ1-2	TRBD1	CASSLRDRDNYGYTF	TGCGCCAGCAGCCTCCGGGACAGGGATAACTATGGCTACACCTTC
.	TRBV5-1	TRBJ1-5	TRBD1	CASSLTGQTNQPQHF	TGCGCCAGCAGCTTAACGGGACAGACCAATCAGCCCCAGCATTTT
.	TRBV11-3	TRBJ1-2	TRBD1	CASSSVGQTNYGYTF	TGTGCCAGCAGCTCGGTGGGACAGACTAACTATGGCTACACCTTC
.	TRBV6-5	TRBJ1-6	.	CASSYSWQNNSPLHF	TGTGCCAGCAGTTACTCGTGGCAAAATAATTCACCCCTCCACTTT
.	TRBV25-1	TRBJ1-3	.	CASSESSRKNTIYF	TGTGCCAGCAGTGAATCGTCCAGGAAAAACACCATATATTTT
once	TRBV24-1	TRBJ1-2	.	CATSSAVSGVEGYTF	TGTGCCACCAGTTCCGCTGTTTCAGGTGTTGAGGGCTACACCTTC
.	TRBV6-4	TRBJ1-2	.	CASSTSEGSYGYTF	TGTGCCAGCAGTACCTCGGAGGGGAGCTATGGCTACACCTTC
.	TRBV4-2	TRBJ2-2	TRBD1	CASSRKTGENTGELFF	TGTGCCAGCAGCCGAAAGACAGGGGAAAACACCGGGGAGCTGTTTTTT
.	TRBV5-5	TRBJ1-2	.	CASSEHRELGVKGYTF	TGTGCCAGCAGCGAACACAGGGAACTGGGGGTGAAGGGCTACACCTTC
.	TRBV7-8	TRBJ1-2	TRBD1	CASSSYTTGTGGTGYTF	TGTGCCAGCAGCTCCTACACAACCGGGACAGGGGGCACTGGCTACACCTTC
.	TRBV5-6	TRBJ1-2	TRBD1	CASRPTGVLYGYTF	TGTGCCAGCAGACCGACAGGGGTTCTCTATGGCTACACCTTC
.	TRBV29-1	TRBJ1-1	.	CSVVRGLDTEAFF	TGCAGCGTTGTGCGGGGCTTGGACACTGAAGCTTTCTTT
.	TRBV9	TRBJ2-7	TRBD1	CASSLEGQGFFYEQYF	TGTGCCAGCAGCCTGGAGGGACAGGGTTTCTTCTACGAGCAGTACTTC
.	TRBV5-1	TRBJ2-2	.	CASSPGISNTGELFF	TGCGCCAGCAGCCCCGGGATTAGTAACACCGGGGAGCTGTTTTTT
.	TRBV14	TRBJ2-1	.	CASSRAGPYNEQFF	TGTGCCAGCAGCCGGGCGGGCCCATACAATGAGCAGTTCTTC
.	TRBV6-2/TRBV6-3	TRBJ2-1	TRBD2	CASSYSGLDSNEQFF	TGTGCCAGCAGTTACTCGGGACTAGATAGCAATGAGCAGTTCTTC
once	TRBV19	TRBJ1-1	.	CASSIRFTEAFF	TGTGCCAGTAGTATTCGGTTCACTGAAGCTTTCTTT
.	TRBV11-2	TRBJ2-7	.	CASSLATRGWYEQYF	TGTGCCAGCAGCCTAGCGACTAGGGGTTGGTACGAGCAGTACTTC
.	TRBV24-1	TRBJ2-3	TRBD1	CATSDWTGGDTQYF	TGTGCCACCAGTGATTGGACAGGGGGAGATACGCAGTATTTT
.	TRBV18	TRBJ2-3	TRBD2	CASSPLSGSNTDTQYF	TGTGCCAGCTCACCTCTTAGCGGGAGTAACACAGATACGCAGTATTTT
.	TRBV5-4	TRBJ2-5	.	CASSRTLQETQYF	TGTGCCAGCAGCCGGACTCTTCAAGAGACCCAGTACTTC
.	TRBV7-9	TRBJ2-5	.	CASSLYSLVGETQYF	TGTGCCAGCAGCTTGTACAGCTTAGTAGGAGAGACCCAGTACTTC
.	TRBV27	TRBJ2-7	TRBD1	CASSSLGVGGDEQYF	TGTGCCAGCAGTTCCCTGGGGGTAGGGGGCGACGAGCAGTACTTC
.	TRBV19	TRBJ1-2	.	CASSTNTRAQQGPF	TGTGCCAGTAGTACAAACACCAGGGCTCAGCAGGGCCCCTTC
.	TRBV5-1	TRBJ2-7	TRBD1	CASSLGTGQRNEQYF	TGCGCCAGCAGCTTGGGGACAGGGCAGAGGAACGAGCAGTACTTC
.	TRBV5-5	TRBJ2-1	TRBD2	CASSLSSGYNEQFF	TGTGCCAGCAGCTTGTCTAGCGGGTACAATGAGCAGTTCTTC
.	TRBV7-2	TRBJ2-5	.	CASSSGLTAGQETQYF	TGTGCCAGCAGCTCCGGGTTGACGGCGGGACAAGAGACCCAGTACTTC
once	TRBV9	TRBJ2-5	TRBD1	CASSVAPGGRETQYF	TGTGCCAGCAGCGTAGCTCCAGGGGGCCGGGAGACCCAGTACTTC
.	TRBV9	TRBJ2-1	TRBD2	CASSAQLAYNEQFF	TGTGCCAGCAGCGCCCAACTAGCGTACAATGAGCAGTTCTTC
.	TRBV11-2	TRBJ1-6	.	CASSLGRRSSPLHF	TGTGCCAGCAGCTTAGGCCGCCGTAGTTCACCCCTCCACTTT
.	TRBV27	TRBJ1-6	.	CASSFRNNSPLHF	TGTGCCAGCAGTTTCAGGAATAATTCACCCCTCCACTTT
.	TRBV5-1	TRBJ2-7	TRBD2	CASRRTSGTSYEQYF	TGCGCCAGCAGGCGGACTAGCGGGACTTCCTACGAGCAGTACTTC
.	TRBV30	TRBJ1-3	TRBD1	CAWSRDSRNTIYF	TGTGCCTGGAGTAGGGACAGTAGAAACACCATATATTTT
.	TRBV30	TRBJ2-1	.	CAWSARVGGVQFF	TGTGCCTGGAGTGCCCGGGTAGGAGGAGTGCAGTTCTTC
.	TRBV12-3/TRBV12-4	TRBJ2-2	.	CASSFTTNGELFF	TGTGCCAGCAGCTTTACAACCAACGGGGAGCTGTTTTTT
once	TRBV6-5	TRBJ2-7	TRBD2	CATAISGSFSYEQYF	TGTGCAACAGCAATTAGCGGGAGTTTTTCCTACGAGCAGTACTTC
.	TRBV11-2	TRBJ2-7	.	CASSQRPDTFYEQYF	TGTGCCAGCAGCCAGAGGCCGGACACTTTCTACGAGCAGTACTTC
.	TRBV19	TRBJ2-3	TRBD2	CASSIAGTRNTDTQYF	TGTGCCAGTAGTATCGCCGGGACTAGAAACACAGATACGCAGTATTTT
.	TRBV7-9	TRBJ1-1	TRBD1	CASSQGQGHTEAFF	TGTGCCAGCAGCCAGGGACAGGGGCACACTGAAGCTTTCTTT
.	TRBV4-3	TRBJ2-5	.	CASSLTTGQETQYF	TGCGCCAGCAGCCTTACGACAGGCCAAGAGACCCAGTACTTC
once	TRBV24-1	TRBJ2-7	TRBD1	CATSDGTGRSYEQYF	TGTGCCACCAGTGATGGGACAGGGAGGTCCTACGAGCAGTACTTC
.	TRBV11-2	TRBJ2-5	.	CASSSGLPKIQETQYF	TGTGCCAGCAGCTCGGGACTCCCGAAAATCCAAGAGACCCAGTACTTC
.	TRBV6-5	TRBJ1-3	.	CASSYSHSGNTIYF	TGTGCCAGCAGTTACTCGCACAGCGGAAACACCATATATTTT
.	TRBV11-3	TRBJ2-5	.	CASSLRQERAEETQYF	TGTGCCAGCAGCTTAAGGCAGGAGCGGGCTGAAGAGACCCAGTACTTC
.	TRBV2	TRBJ2-1	TRBD1	CASKNRGSYNEQFF	TGTGCCAGCAAAAACAGGGGCTCCTACAATGAGCAGTTCTTC
.	TRBV18	TRBJ1-2	TRBD1	CASSPPERGLEGYTF	TGTGCCAGCTCACCACCGGAGAGGGGGCTGGAGGGCTACACCTTC
.	TRBV25-1	TRBJ2-7	.	CASSPPSYEQYF	TGTGCCAGCAGTCCTCCGTCCTACGAGCAGTACTTC
once	TRBV14	TRBJ2-1	.	CASSPPPETRNNEQFF	TGTGCCAGCAGCCCCCCTCCTGAGACTCGCAACAATGAGCAGTTCTTC
.	TRBV24-1	TRBJ2-1	TRBD1	CATSDPRQGLDNEQFF	TGTGCCACCAGTGACCCTCGACAGGGTCTGGACAATGAGCAGTTCTTC
.	TRBV11-3	TRBJ2-1	TRBD2	CASSLDRASGIRYNEQFF	TGTGCCAGCAGCTTAGATCGGGCTAGCGGGATAAGATACAATGAGCAGTTCTTC
.	TRBV20-1	TRBJ1-1	TRBD1	CSASSRQGKVNTEAFF	TGCAGTGCTAGTTCCCGACAGGGGAAGGTGAACACTGAAGCTTTCTTT